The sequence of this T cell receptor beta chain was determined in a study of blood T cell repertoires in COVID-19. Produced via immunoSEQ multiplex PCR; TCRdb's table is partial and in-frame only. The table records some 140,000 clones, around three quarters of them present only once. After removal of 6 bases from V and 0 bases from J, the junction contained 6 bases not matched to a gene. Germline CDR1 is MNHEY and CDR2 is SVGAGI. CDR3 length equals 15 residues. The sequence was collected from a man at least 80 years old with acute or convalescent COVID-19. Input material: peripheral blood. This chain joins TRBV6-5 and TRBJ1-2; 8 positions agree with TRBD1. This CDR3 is CASSLTGGTNYGYTF. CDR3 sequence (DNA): TGTGCCAGCAGCCTAACAGGGGGAACTAACTATGGCTACACCTTC.